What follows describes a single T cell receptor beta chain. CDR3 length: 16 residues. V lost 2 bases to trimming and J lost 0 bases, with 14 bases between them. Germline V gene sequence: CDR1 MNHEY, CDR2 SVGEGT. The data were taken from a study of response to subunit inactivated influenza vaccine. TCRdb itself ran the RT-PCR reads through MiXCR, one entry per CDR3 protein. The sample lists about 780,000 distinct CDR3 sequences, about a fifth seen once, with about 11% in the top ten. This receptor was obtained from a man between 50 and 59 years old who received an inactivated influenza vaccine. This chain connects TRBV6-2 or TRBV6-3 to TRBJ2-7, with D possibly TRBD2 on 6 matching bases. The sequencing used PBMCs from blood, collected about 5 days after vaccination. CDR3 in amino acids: CASSYPLARRSYEQYF. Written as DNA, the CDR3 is TGTGCCAGCAGTTACCCGCTAGCGCGACGCTCCTACGAGCAGTACTTC.